This TCR beta chain was captured by sequencing in a study of Ad26.COV2.S vaccination and SARS-CoV-2 variants. Study information: Enrolled in COV1001, the donor was in the Ad26.COV2.S trial arm, which received the vaccine. Dosing was one shot or two shots 56 days apart. Study-wide findings and caveats: Substantial breadth in spike-specific CD8+ and CD4+ T cell responses was reportedly seen after vaccination.

Treatment specified: some 20 received Ad26.COV2.S at low or high dose, single or two shots; several received placebo; per-sample allocation not given. Specimen acquisition occurred on day 63 following the initial vaccine or placebo injection. This clone was detected once. Antigen: not known. The protocol was immunoSEQ multiplex PCR, while the TCRdb copy is restricted to in-frame clones and leaves out a portion. The sample contains hundreds of thousands of clones, roughly 91% of which appear only once. The CDR3 spans 16 residues. V lost 1 base, J lost 5 bases, and 15 bases lay in between. Germline CDR1 reads SGHNT; CDR2 reads YENEEA.

V and J are TRBV11-3 and TRBJ2-1; a possible D gene is TRBD2 (5 bases). The sequencing here drew on peripheral blood, taken in a trial of Ad26.COV2.S vaccine versus placebo. The TCR originated in a person aged 18-60 years who received the Ad26.COV2.S COVID-19 vaccine or a placebo. This CDR3 is CASSLGSRGAHNEQFF. The CDR3 DNA sequence: TGTGCCAGCAGCTTAGGATCCCGGGGTGCCCACAATGAGCAGTTCTTC. Full variable domain (missing parts from reference TRBV11-3 and TRBJ2-1): EAGVVQSPRYKIIEKKQPVAFWCNPISGHNTLYWYLQNLGQGPELLIRYENEEAVDDSQLPKDRFSAERLKGVDSTLKIQPAELGDSAVYLCASSLGSRGAHNEQFFGPGTRLTVL.